These 18 T cell receptor beta chains originate from one sample sequenced in a study of T cell responses to AZD1222 COVID-19 vaccine (dated by TCRdb to about 2021). The method behind the library was the immunoSEQ multiplex PCR assay. TCRdb provides this immuneACCESS table in a form limited to in-frame rearrangements. Some clones are lacking; in checked studies, under half of them reflect an unresolved V gene, and why the rest are absent is not known. Here the sample has 55,000 to 65,000 clones; 70% to 90% occur a single time. The ten most abundant clones make up approximately 16% of the sample. What the time point label conveys for this sample: baseline before first vaccination. This sample comprised peripheral blood, obtained on day 0 of AZD1222 vaccination. These receptors all stem from an adult in good health.

The chain uses TRBV18 and TRBJ2-1; the match to TRBD2 covers 9 bases. V was pared by 5 bases and J by 4 bases, with 6 bases of the junction left unmatched. The germline V gene has CDR1 KGHSH and CDR2 LQKENI. The CDR3 covers 15 residues. For the CDR3, the DNA is TGTGCCAGCTCATCCCGACTAGCGGAATACAATGAGCAGTTCTTC. It yields the protein CASSSRLAEYNEQFF.

The V and J genes are TRBV6-5 and TRBJ2-5; 7 positions match TRBD2. Trimming took 2 bases from V and 4 from J; bases not matched to a gene: 7. CDR3 size: 15 residues. The V gene's germline CDR1 is MNHEY and CDR2 SVGAGI. CDR3 in amino acids: CASSYGGGDLETQYF. The CDR3 nucleotides read TGTGCCAGCAGTTACGGGGGAGGGGATCTAGAGACCCAGTACTTC.

The CDR3, as DNA: TGTGCCAGCATACTCACCGGGGCCCAGGGCCAAGGCTACACCTTC. Residues: CASILTGAQGQGYTF. The chain combines TRBV6-5 with TRBJ1-2, with D tentatively TRBD1 (5 bases). Per the germline V gene, CDR1 is MNHEY and CDR2 is SVGAGI. The ends were cut back, 7 bases at V and 8 bases at J, with 23 bases in the middle. This CDR3 spans 15 amino acids.

DNA of the CDR3: TGTGCCACCAGCAGAGATAATTCTGAGCTCATGAACACTGAAGCTTTCTTT. Translation gives CATSRDNSELMNTEAFF. V gene TRBV15 combines with J gene TRBJ1-1, with D uncertain. The germline V and J ends were trimmed by 0 bases and 0 bases, with 14 bases remaining between them. Germline V gives CDR1 LNHNV, CDR2 YYDKDF (reference sequence). This CDR3 region has 17 residues.

V gene TRBV11-1 combines with J gene TRBJ1-5, with D unclear. Germline CDR1 SGHAT, CDR2 FQDESV (reference sequence). V was trimmed by 0 bases and J by 1 base, leaving 7 bases between them. There are 15 residues in the CDR3. As DNA, the CDR3 is TGTGCCAGCAGCTTAGCCGGGCAGAGCAATCAGCCCCAGCATTTT. Translating gives CASSLAGQSNQPQHF.

The J gene is TRBJ1-1, the V gene TRBV6-5; maybe TRBD1 (5 bases). Germline lookup yields CDR1 MNHEY and CDR2 SVGAGI. V was shortened by 0 bases and J by 8 bases, with 13 bases between the two germline ends. This CDR3 is 14 amino acids long. CDR3 amino acids: CASSYSGGIKEAFF. The DNA for the CDR3 is TGTGCCAGCAGTTACTCCGGGGGGATTAAAGAAGCTTTCTTT.

The V gene is TRBV10-2, the J gene TRBJ2-7; 7 bases align to TRBD1. Per the germline V gene, CDR1 is WSHSY and CDR2 is SAAADI. This CDR3 comprises 14 residues. The junction had 10 bases not matched to a gene; V was cut back by 6 bases and J by 5 bases. CDR3 protein: CASRMTGSRDEQYF. The DNA of the CDR3 is TGCGCCAGCAGGATGACAGGGAGTAGGGACGAGCAGTACTTC.

In this sample, this clone turned up a few times. This chain joins TRBV4-1 and TRBJ1-2; possible D gene TRBD1, 5 bases. Per the germline V gene, CDR1 is MGHRA and CDR2 is YSYEKL. This CDR3 comprises 17 residues. V shed 2 bases and J shed 2 bases, with 18 bases lying between them. The CDR3 reads CASSQSGGTALNYGYTF. The DNA for the CDR3 is TGCGCCAGCAGCCAATCCGGCGGGACCGCGCTGAACTATGGCTACACCTTC.

As concerns this clone: At one of its ends the junction is not consistent with the germline gene, which may arise from a read error. The rearrangement links TRBV27 to TRBJ2-5; 9 nucleotides match TRBD1. The CDR3 covers 15 residues. CDR1 is MNHEY and CDR2 is SMNVEV in the germline V gene (reference sequence). CDR3 in DNA: TGTGCCAGCAGTTTACACAGGGGGCAGCAAGGGACCCAGTACTTC. Its translation: CASSLHRGQQGTQYF.

The V call is TRBV6-5, the J call TRBJ1-2, with D unresolved. V dropped 5 bases and J dropped 2 bases, with 12 bases sitting between them. CDR3 length: 14 residues. Per germline, CDR1 MNHEY and CDR2 SVGAGI. The CDR3 protein is CASSRPGRNYGYTF. CDR3 DNA: TGTGCCAGCAGTCGCCCGGGCCGAAACTATGGCTACACCTTC.

J is TRBJ1-1 and V is TRBV5-5, with a weak D call TRBD1 (6 bases). From germline, CDR1 is SGHKS and CDR2 YYEKEE (reference sequence). The CDR3 is 13 amino acids. V was shortened by 4 bases and J by 4 bases, with 11 bases between the two germline ends. The CDR3 is CASSHRDSTEAFF. The DNA for the CDR3 is TGTGCCAGCAGCCACAGGGATAGCACTGAAGCTTTCTTT.

The chain recombines TRBV28 with TRBJ2-7; 7 bases are a match to TRBD1. This CDR3 is 15 amino acids long. After removal of 3 bases from V and 1 base from J, the junction contained 6 bases not matched to a gene. Looked up from germline, CDR1 is MDHEN and CDR2 is SYDVKM. CDR3 residues: CASSFLDRRSYEQYF. The CDR3 DNA reads TGTGCCAGCAGTTTTCTGGACAGGCGATCCTACGAGCAGTACTTC.

The gene calls are TRBV5-4 and TRBJ2-1; D might be TRBD2 (5 bases). The CDR3 loop spans 16 amino acids. The V gene's germline CDR1 is SGHNT and CDR2 YYREEE (reference sequence). V was trimmed by 4 bases and J by 2 bases, leaving 16 bases between them. The CDR3 region is CASSPSWTPPYNEQFF. The CDR3 DNA follows: TGTGCCAGCAGCCCATCTTGGACTCCCCCCTACAATGAGCAGTTCTTC.

The gene calls are TRBV9 and TRBJ1-2; TRBD1 is a possible D gene (6 bases). V lost 4 bases and J lost 3, with 19 bases in between. CDR1 is SGDLS and CDR2 is YYNGEE in the germline V gene. CDR3 size: 16 residues. This CDR3 reads CASSKLGGARHYGYTF. Here the CDR3 DNA reads TGTGCCAGCAGCAAATTAGGGGGGGCGCGGCACTATGGCTACACCTTC.

The V gene is TRBV10-1, the J gene TRBJ2-7; possibly TRBD1 for D (6 bases). V dropped 0 bases and J dropped 2 bases, with 11 bases sitting between them. CDR3 length: 15 amino acids. Germline CDR1 and CDR2: WNHNN and SYGVQD (reference sequence). The CDR3 DNA reads TGCGCCAGCAGTGAGTCGAGGGGGTATGCCTACGAGCAGTACTTC. Translating gives CASSESRGYAYEQYF.

The chain carries TRBV30 and TRBJ1-1; D remains unclear. Germline lookup yields CDR1 GTSNPN and CDR2 SVGIG (reference sequence). V dropped 5 bases and J dropped 5 bases, with 15 bases sitting between them. This CDR3 has 13 residues. CDR3 protein: CAWRTGWQTEAFF. CDR3 sequence (DNA): TGTGCCTGGCGAACGGGCTGGCAGACTGAAGCTTTCTTT.

The rearrangement joins TRBV6-6 to TRBJ2-2, with a tentative D call TRBD2 (7 bases). Between the trimmed V and J ends, which lost 7 bases and 6 bases, there was a span of 18 bases. The germline V gene encodes CDR1 MNHNY and CDR2 SVGAGI (reference sequence). CDR3 length: 15 residues. The CDR3 here is CASTERGGAAGELFF. Here the CDR3 DNA reads TGTGCCAGCACCGAAAGGGGGGGGGCTGCCGGGGAGCTGTTTTTT.

This sequence joins TRBV5-6 and TRBJ2-7; D may be TRBD1 (5 bases). The CDR3 loop spans 12 amino acids. V was cut by 3 bases and J by 6 bases, with 10 bases left in between. Germline V CDR1 and CDR2: SGHDT, YYEEEE. CDR3 nucleotides: TGTGCCAGCAGCTACCGGACACGCGAGCAGTACTTC. It encodes CASSYRTREQYF.